A single sample gave rise to the 19 T cell receptor beta chains below, sequenced in a study of blood T cell repertoires in COVID-19. Profiling relied on immunoSEQ multiplex PCR, and the TCRdb table lists in-frame clones only, not all of them. The data show around 300,000 clones, 90% seen once. The specimen was PBMCs or T cells enriched from blood (not recorded which). Source of these receptors: a woman aged 18-29 years with acute COVID-19.

V usage is TRBV27 and J usage is TRBJ2-7; 10 positions agree with TRBD1. The V segment lost 7 bases and the J segment 6 bases; nucleotides outside the gene matches: 12. The CDR3 spans 15 residues. CDR1 MNHEY and CDR2 SMNVEV come from the germline V gene (reference sequence). The CDR3 region has the DNA TGTGCCAGCACCCCAAGGGACAGGGGAAGAGGCGAGCAGTACTTC. Translation gives CASTPRDRGRGEQYF.

The V and J genes are TRBV5-8 and TRBJ1-2; no clear D gene. CDR1 is SGHTS, CDR2 YDEGEE, per germline. V was shortened by 6 bases and J by 2 bases, with 14 bases between the two germline ends. This CDR3 has 14 amino acids. CDR3 nucleotides: TGTGCCAGCACCCCCATCCCAGCGAACTATGGCTACACCTTC. Protein sequence: CASTPIPANYGYTF.

The rearrangement uses TRBV11-1 and TRBJ2-1, with D perhaps matching TRBD2 (7 bases). The CDR3 consists of 15 residues. Trimming took 1 base from V and 4 from J, leaving 11 bases between them. From germline, CDR1 is SGHAT and CDR2 FQDESV (reference sequence). CDR3 sequence reads: CASSLEGGRYNEQFF. The CDR3 DNA reads TGTGCCAGCAGCTTAGAGGGGGGGAGATACAATGAGCAGTTCTTC.

There are a few counts of this clone. This chain joins TRBV18 and TRBJ1-2; 11 bases agree with TRBD1. V dropped 3 bases and J dropped 3; count of bases not matched to a gene: 3. The CDR3 has 15 amino acids. Germline CDR1 reads KGHSH; CDR2 reads LQKENI. The chain's CDR3 is CASSPWTGGDYGYTF. The CDR3 DNA is TGTGCCAGCTCACCCTGGACAGGGGGCGACTATGGCTACACCTTC.

This chain joins TRBV19 and TRBJ1-1; D might be TRBD1 (5 bases). Germline CDR1 and CDR2: LNHDA and SQIVND (reference sequence). V dropped 6 bases and J dropped 5 bases, with 16 bases sitting between them. The CDR3 length is 14 residues. In nucleotides, the CDR3 is TGTGCCAGTAGATGGGGATCGGGGGAAACTGAAGCTTTCTTT. Translating gives CASRWGSGETEAFF. The full variable domain, rest sourced from reference TRBV19 and TRBJ1-1, is DGGITQSPKYLFRKEGQNVTLSCEQNLNHDAMYWYRQDPGQGLRLIYYSQIVNDFQKGDIAEGYSVSREKKESFPLTVTSAQKNPTAFYLCASRWGSGETEAFFGQGTRLTVV.

V is TRBV24-1 and J is TRBJ2-7, with 9 nucleotides matching TRBD1. Germline trimming cut 3 bases from V and 5 bases from J; bases unmatched to any gene: 16. The length of the CDR3 is 18 residues. CDR1 and CDR2 (germline): KGHDR, SFDVKD. CDR3 bases: TGTGCCACCAGTGATACTAGTAAAGGGACAGGGTCAGTTAACGAGCAGTACTTC. Amino acid sequence: CATSDTSKGTGSVNEQYF.

V gene TRBV6-5 combines with J gene TRBJ1-4, with D perhaps matching TRBD1 (5 bases). Trimming removed 6 bases at V and 7 bases at J, with 18 bases between. This CDR3 contains 15 residues. The germline gives CDR1 MNHEY, CDR2 SVGAGI. In nucleotides, the CDR3 is TGTGCCAGCAGCCCCCTGCGTGGGGGGTTTGAAAAACTGTTTTTT. This encodes CASSPLRGGFEKLFF.

The chain combines TRBV27 with TRBJ2-7, with 8 bases fitting TRBD1. V lost 5 bases, J lost 2 bases, and 8 bases stayed unmatched. Germline CDR1 is MNHEY and CDR2 is SMNVEV (reference sequence). The CDR3 length is 15 residues. As DNA, the CDR3 is TGTGCCAGCAGTCATAAACCGGACAGGGCCTACGAGCAGTACTTC. Translating gives CASSHKPDRAYEQYF.

The sample holds one count of this clone. J is TRBJ2-1 and V is TRBV27, with 9 bases identical to TRBD2. The CDR3 has 15 amino acids. V was clipped by 3 bases and J by 1 base; unmatched bases: 1. Germline CDR1 MNHEY, CDR2 SMNVEV (reference sequence). The CDR3 DNA is TGTGCCAGCAGTTTTAGCGGGGGTTCCTACAATGAGCAGTTCTTC. As protein: CASSFSGGSYNEQFF.

This clone came up once. This sequence joins TRBV20-1 and TRBJ2-7; TRBD2 is a possible D gene (5 bases). Germline V gene data show CDR1 as DFQATT and CDR2 as SNEGSKA (reference sequence). The CDR3 is 13 residues long. V lost 3 bases and J lost 3, with 12 bases in between. The CDR3 region has the DNA TGCAGTGCTAGTAAGGACTCCTACTACGAGCAGTACTTC. It encodes CSASKDSYYEQYF.

The genes are TRBV5-1 and TRBJ1-1, with D perhaps matching TRBD1 (5 bases). In germline, CDR1 is SGHRS, CDR2 YFSETQ. The CDR3 has 15 residues. Between the trimmed V and J ends, which lost 4 bases and 0 bases, there was a span of 13 bases. CDR3 region: CASSLGRGMNTEAFF. For the CDR3, the DNA is TGCGCCAGCAGCCTGGGACGGGGGATGAACACTGAAGCTTTCTTT.

This chain connects TRBV5-1 to TRBJ1-1; tentative D call: TRBD1 (5 bases). V lost 0 bases and J lost 3, with 18 bases in between. From germline, CDR1 is SGHRS and CDR2 YFSETQ. This CDR3 contains 17 residues. The CDR3 is CASSLAAQGAGDTEAFF. The CDR3 coding sequence is TGCGCCAGCAGCTTGGCAGCCCAGGGAGCGGGAGACACTGAAGCTTTCTTT.

The V gene is TRBV11-3, the J gene TRBJ2-7, with D perhaps matching TRBD1 (5 bases). Germline CDR1 SGHNT, CDR2 YENEEA. The CDR3 is 14 amino acids. Trimming pared 5 bases from V and 7 bases from J, leaving 18 bases between. Here the CDR3 reads CASSDSPRPGEQYF. The CDR3 bases are TGTGCCAGCAGCGACAGCCCTAGGCCCGGGGAGCAGTACTTC.

The rearrangement joins TRBV7-9 to TRBJ2-2; 11 positions agree with TRBD2. Trimming at V came to 2 bases and at J to 4 bases, leaving 9 bases not matched to a gene. This CDR3 has 18 residues. Germline CDR1 SEHNR, CDR2 FQNEAQ (reference sequence). The CDR3 bases are TGTGCCAGCAGCTTACTACCAGGGACTAGCGGACTCACCGGGGAGCTGTTTTTT. It specifies CASSLLPGTSGLTGELFF.

The chain is built from TRBV27 and TRBJ2-7; possible D gene TRBD1, 5 bases. There are 15 residues in the CDR3. Deletions cut 3 bases from V and 5 bases from J, with 17 bases between. Germline V gene data show CDR1 as MNHEY and CDR2 as SMNVEV (reference sequence). As DNA, the CDR3 is TGTGCCAGCAGTTTTTATGGGGCAGGCGTCCACGAGCAGTACTTC. The encoded protein is CASSFYGAGVHEQYF.

V usage is TRBV9 and J usage is TRBJ1-3; no clear D gene. Per germline, CDR1 SGDLS and CDR2 YYNGEE. CDR3 length equals 15 residues. V lost 7 bases to trimming and J lost 2 bases, with 16 bases between them. The CDR3 nucleotides read TGTGCCAGCCGGCGAGCCGGGTGGCCTGGAAACACCATATATTTT. Its translation: CASRRAGWPGNTIYF.

J is TRBJ1-2 and V is TRBV28; D may be TRBD1 (5 bases). This CDR3 region has 13 residues. Deletions cut 6 bases from V and 2 bases from J, with 10 bases between. The germline V gene has CDR1 MDHEN and CDR2 SYDVKM. The CDR3 loop reads CASRNSGNYGYTF. The CDR3 coding sequence is TGTGCCAGCAGAAACTCAGGGAACTATGGCTACACCTTC.

J is TRBJ1-6 and V is TRBV9; 8 nucleotides align to TRBD1. Trimming removed 3 bases from V and 8 bases from J; junction bases left unmatched: 4. The CDR3 covers 14 residues. Per germline, CDR1 SGDLS and CDR2 YYNGEE. In DNA form, the CDR3 reads TGTGCCAGCAGCGGGACAGGGAGGGATTCACCCCTCCACTTT. Its protein product is CASSGTGRDSPLHF.

The chain joins TRBV28 to TRBJ2-3; the match to TRBD1 covers 8 bases. CDR1 MDHEN and CDR2 SYDVKM come from the germline V gene. Losses at the gene ends were 2 bases for V and 2 bases for J; bases not matched to a gene: 6. This CDR3 is built from 16 residues. CDR3 DNA sequence: TGTGCCAGCAGTTTAGTTCAGGGGGCCTACACAGATACGCAGTATTTT. Its translation: CASSLVQGAYTDTQYF.